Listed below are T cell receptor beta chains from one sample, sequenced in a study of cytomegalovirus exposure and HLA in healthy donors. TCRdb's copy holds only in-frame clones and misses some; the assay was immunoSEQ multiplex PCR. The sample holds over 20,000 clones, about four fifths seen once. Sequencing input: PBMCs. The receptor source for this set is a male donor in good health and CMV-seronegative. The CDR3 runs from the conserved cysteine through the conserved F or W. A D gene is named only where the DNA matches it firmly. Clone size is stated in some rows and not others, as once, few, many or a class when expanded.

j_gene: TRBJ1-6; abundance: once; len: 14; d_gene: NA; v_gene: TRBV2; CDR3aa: CASSETGEVAPLHF; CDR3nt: TGTGCCAGCAGTGAAACGGGGGAGGTAGCACCCCTCCACTTT
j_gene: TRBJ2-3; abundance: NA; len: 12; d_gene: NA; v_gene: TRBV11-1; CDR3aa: CASSFYEDTQYF; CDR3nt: TGTGCCAGCAGCTTTTATGAGGATACGCAGTATTTT
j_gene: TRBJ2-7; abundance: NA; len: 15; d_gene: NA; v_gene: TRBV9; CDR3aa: CASSVSPSADYEQYF; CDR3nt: TGTGCCAGCAGCGTAAGCCCTAGCGCCGACTACGAGCAGTACTTC
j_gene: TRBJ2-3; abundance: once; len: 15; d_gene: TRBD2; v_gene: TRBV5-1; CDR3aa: CASSFASGYTDTQYF; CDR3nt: TGCGCCAGCAGCTTTGCTAGCGGATACACAGATACGCAGTATTTT
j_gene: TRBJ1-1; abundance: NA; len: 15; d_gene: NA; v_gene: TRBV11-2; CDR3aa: CASSQINSGYQEAFF; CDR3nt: TGTGCCAGCAGCCAGATAAATTCAGGGTACCAGGAAGCTTTCTTT
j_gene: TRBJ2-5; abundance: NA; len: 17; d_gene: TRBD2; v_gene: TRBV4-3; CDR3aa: CASSQDGRSGGVETQYF; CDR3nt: TGCGCCAGCAGCCAAGACGGTCGCAGCGGGGGGGTAGAGACCCAGTACTTC
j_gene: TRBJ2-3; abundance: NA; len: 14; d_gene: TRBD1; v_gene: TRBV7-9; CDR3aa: CASSWGQDTDTQYF; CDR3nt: TGTGCCAGCAGCTGGGGACAGGACACAGATACGCAGTATTTT
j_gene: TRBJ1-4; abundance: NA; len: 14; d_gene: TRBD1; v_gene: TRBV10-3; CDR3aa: CAISAGTDNEKLFF; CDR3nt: TGTGCCATCAGTGCAGGGACAGACAATGAAAAACTGTTTTTT
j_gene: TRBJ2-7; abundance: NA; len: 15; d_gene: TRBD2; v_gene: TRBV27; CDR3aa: CASSQLAASSYEQYF; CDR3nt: TGTGCCAGCAGTCAACTAGCGGCGAGCTCCTACGAGCAGTACTTC
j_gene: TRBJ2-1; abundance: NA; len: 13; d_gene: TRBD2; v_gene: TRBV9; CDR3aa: CASSFLAGNEQFF; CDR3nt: TGTGCCAGCAGCTTCCTAGCGGGGAATGAGCAGTTCTTC
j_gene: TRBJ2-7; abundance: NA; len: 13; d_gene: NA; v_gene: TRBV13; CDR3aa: CASSAWTTFEQYF; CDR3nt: TGTGCCAGCAGCGCCTGGACAACCTTCGAGCAGTACTTC
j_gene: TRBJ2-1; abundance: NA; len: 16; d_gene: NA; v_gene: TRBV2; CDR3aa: CASSERAGRPYNEQFF; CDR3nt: TGTGCCAGCAGTGAACGGGCAGGGAGGCCCTACAATGAGCAGTTCTTC
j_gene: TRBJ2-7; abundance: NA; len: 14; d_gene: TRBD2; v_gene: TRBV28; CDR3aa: CGTGGLAGAYEQYF; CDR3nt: TGTGGGACTGGGGGACTAGCGGGAGCCTACGAGCAGTACTTC
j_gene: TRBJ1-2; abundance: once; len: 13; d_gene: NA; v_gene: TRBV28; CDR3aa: CATELLSDYGYTF; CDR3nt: TGTGCCACCGAGCTGTTATCGGACTATGGCTACACCTTC
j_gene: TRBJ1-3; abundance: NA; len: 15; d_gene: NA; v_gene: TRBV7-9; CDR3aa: CASSDIQAFGNTIYF; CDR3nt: TGTGCCAGCAGCGATATACAGGCATTTGGAAACACCATATATTTT
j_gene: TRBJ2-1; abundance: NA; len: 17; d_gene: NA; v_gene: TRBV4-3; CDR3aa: CASSKRNIAVRSHEQFF; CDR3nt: TGCGCCAGCAGCAAACGGAACATAGCGGTTAGGTCGCATGAGCAGTTCTTC
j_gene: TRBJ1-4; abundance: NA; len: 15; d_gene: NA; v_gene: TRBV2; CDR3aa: CASSDPGRGNEKLFF; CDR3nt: TGTGCCAGCAGCGACCCGGGCAGGGGTAATGAAAAACTGTTTTTT
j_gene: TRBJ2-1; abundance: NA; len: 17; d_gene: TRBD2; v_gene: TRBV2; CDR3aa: CASSVSVDERGLYEQFF; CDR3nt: TGTGCCAGCAGTGTCTCAGTAGACGAGCGGGGTCTTTATGAGCAGTTCTTC
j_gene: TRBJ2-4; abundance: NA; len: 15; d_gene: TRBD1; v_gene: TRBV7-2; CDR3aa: CASSLAGGGLGIQYF; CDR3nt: TGTGCCAGCAGCTTAGCAGGGGGCGGGTTAGGCATTCAGTACTTC
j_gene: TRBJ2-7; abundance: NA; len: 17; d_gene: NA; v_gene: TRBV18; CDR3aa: CASSPQDSGMGSYEQYF; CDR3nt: TGTGCCAGCTCACCACAGGACAGCGGGATGGGCTCCTACGAGCAGTACTTC
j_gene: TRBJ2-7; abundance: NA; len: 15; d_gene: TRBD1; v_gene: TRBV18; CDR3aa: CASSPPGQEMYEQYF; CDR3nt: TGTGCCAGCTCACCACCGGGACAGGAAATGTACGAGCAGTACTTC
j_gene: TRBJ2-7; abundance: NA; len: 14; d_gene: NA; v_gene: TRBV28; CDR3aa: CASSLGASGYEQYF; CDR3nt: TGTGCCAGCAGTTTGGGGGCTAGCGGATACGAGCAGTACTTC
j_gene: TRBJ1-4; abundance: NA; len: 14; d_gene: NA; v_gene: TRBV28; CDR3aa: CASSSTGGDEKLFF; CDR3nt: TGTGCCAGCAGTTCGACAGGCGGCGATGAAAAACTGTTTTTT
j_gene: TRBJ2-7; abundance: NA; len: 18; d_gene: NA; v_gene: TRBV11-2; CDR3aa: CASSPRSLRDLRVLEQYF; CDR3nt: TGTGCCAGCAGCCCACGAAGCCTCCGGGACTTGCGGGTGTTGGAGCAGTACTTC
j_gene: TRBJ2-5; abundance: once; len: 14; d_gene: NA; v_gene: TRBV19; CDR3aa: CASSMGGQKETQYF; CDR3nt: TGTGCCAGTAGTATGGGGGGACAGAAAGAGACCCAGTACTTC
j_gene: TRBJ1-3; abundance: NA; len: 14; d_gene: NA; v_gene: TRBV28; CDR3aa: CASSFGVWGNTIYF; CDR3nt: TGTGCCAGCAGTTTCGGGGTGTGGGGAAACACCATATATTTT
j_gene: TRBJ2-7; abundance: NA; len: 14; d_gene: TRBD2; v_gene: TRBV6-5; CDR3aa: CASGTGGSSYEQYF; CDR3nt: TGTGCCAGCGGCACTGGCGGGAGCTCCTACGAGCAGTACTTC
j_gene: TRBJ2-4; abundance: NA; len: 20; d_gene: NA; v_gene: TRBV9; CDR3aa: CASSVAHRSGKGGTKNIQYF; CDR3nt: TGTGCCAGCAGCGTAGCCCACCGATCAGGGAAGGGAGGAACCAAAAACATTCAGTACTTC
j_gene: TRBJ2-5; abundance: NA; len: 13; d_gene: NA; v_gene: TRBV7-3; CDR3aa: CASSLTNRETQYF; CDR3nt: TGTGCCAGCAGCTTAACGAATCGGGAGACCCAGTACTTC
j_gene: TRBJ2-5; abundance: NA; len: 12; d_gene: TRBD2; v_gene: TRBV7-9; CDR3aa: CASSFTGGLEYF; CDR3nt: TGTGCCAGCAGCTTTACCGGCGGACTAGAGTACTTC
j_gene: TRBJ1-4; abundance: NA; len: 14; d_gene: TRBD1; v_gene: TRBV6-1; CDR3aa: CASSSGGPDEKLFF; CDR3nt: TGTGCCAGCAGCTCAGGGGGCCCTGATGAAAAACTGTTTTTT
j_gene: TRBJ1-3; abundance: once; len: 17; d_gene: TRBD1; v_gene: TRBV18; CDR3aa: CASSPQGTEVSGNTIYF; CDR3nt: TGTGCCAGCTCCCCCCAGGGGACAGAAGTCTCTGGAAACACCATATATTTT
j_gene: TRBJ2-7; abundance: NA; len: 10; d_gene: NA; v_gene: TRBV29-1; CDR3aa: CSVLFYEQYF; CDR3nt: TGCAGCGTTCTTTTCTACGAGCAGTACTTC
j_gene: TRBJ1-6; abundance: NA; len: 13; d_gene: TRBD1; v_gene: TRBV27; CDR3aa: CATPTGGYSPLHF; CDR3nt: TGTGCCACACCGACAGGGGGCTATTCACCCCTCCACTTT
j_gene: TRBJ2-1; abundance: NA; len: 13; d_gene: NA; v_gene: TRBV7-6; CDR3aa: CASSLASGHFKFF; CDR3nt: TGTGCCAGCAGCTTAGCGTCGGGTCATTTTAAGTTCTTC
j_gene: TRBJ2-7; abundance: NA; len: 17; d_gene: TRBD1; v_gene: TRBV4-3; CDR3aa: CASSPKAPGTGVYEQYF; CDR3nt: TGCGCCAGCAGCCCAAAAGCACCCGGGACAGGGGTTTACGAGCAGTACTTC
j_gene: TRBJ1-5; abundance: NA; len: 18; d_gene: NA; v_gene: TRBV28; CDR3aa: CASSLWDTKDAGNQPQHF; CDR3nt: TGTGCCAGCAGTTTATGGGATACTAAGGACGCAGGGAATCAGCCCCAGCATTTT
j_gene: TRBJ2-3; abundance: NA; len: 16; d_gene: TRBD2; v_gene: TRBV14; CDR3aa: CASSQGSGSFTDTQYF; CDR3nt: TGTGCCAGCAGCCAAGGAAGCGGGAGCTTCACAGATACGCAGTATTTT
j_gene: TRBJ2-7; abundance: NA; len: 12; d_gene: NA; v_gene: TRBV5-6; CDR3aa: CASSLRRNEQYF; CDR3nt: TGTGCCAGCAGCTTGAGGAGGAACGAGCAGTACTTC
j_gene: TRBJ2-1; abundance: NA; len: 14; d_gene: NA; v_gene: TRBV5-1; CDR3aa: CASSPFSSNNEQFF; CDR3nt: TGCGCCAGCAGTCCTTTCTCTAGCAACAATGAGCAGTTCTTC
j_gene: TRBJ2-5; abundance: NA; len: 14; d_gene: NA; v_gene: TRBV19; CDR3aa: CASSPFEPKETQYF; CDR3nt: TGTGCCAGTAGCCCCTTCGAACCTAAAGAAACCCAGTACTTC
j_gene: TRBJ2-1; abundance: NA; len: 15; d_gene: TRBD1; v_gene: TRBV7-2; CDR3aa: CASSSTGGSYNEQFF; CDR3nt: TGTGCCAGCAGCTCTACAGGGGGATCCTACAATGAGCAGTTCTTC
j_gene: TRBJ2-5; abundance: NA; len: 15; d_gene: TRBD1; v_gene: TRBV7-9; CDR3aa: CSSSLRTGHQETQYF; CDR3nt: TGTTCCAGCAGCCTAAGGACAGGGCACCAAGAGACCCAGTACTTC
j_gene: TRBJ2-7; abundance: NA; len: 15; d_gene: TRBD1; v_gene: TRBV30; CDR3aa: CAWSVGTGGDYEQYF; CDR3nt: TGTGCCTGGAGTGTGGGGACAGGGGGCGATTACGAGCAGTACTTC
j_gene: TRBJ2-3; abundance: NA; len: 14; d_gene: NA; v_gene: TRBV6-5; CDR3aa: CASRGPGGPDTQYF; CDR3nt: TGTGCCAGCAGAGGCCCCGGGGGACCAGATACGCAGTATTTT
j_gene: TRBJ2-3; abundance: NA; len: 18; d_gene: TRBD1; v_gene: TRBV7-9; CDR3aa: CASSLAPGGVGGLDTQYF; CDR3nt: TGTGCCAGCAGCTTAGCCCCAGGGGGCGTTGGGGGTCTAGATACGCAGTATTTT
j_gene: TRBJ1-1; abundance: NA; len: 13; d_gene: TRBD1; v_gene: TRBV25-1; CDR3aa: CASSGGTGTEAFF; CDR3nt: TGTGCCAGCAGTGGAGGGACAGGGACTGAAGCTTTCTTT
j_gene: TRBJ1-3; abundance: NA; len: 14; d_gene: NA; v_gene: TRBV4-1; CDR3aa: CASSQDGVGNTIYF; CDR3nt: TGCGCCAGCAGCCAAGACGGGGTCGGAAACACCATATATTTT
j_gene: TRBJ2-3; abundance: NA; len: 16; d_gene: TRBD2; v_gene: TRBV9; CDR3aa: CASSVASGASTDTQYF; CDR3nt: TGTGCCAGCAGCGTAGCTAGCGGGGCTAGCACAGATACGCAGTATTTT
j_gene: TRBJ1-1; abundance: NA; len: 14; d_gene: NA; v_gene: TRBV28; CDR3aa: CASSLWTEGVEAFF; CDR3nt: TGTGCCAGCAGTTTATGGACAGAAGGAGTTGAAGCTTTCTTT
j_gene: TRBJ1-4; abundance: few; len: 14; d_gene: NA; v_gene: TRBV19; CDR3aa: CATKWPGEVEKLFF; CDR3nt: TGTGCCACGAAGTGGCCGGGGGAGGTTGAAAAACTGTTTTTT
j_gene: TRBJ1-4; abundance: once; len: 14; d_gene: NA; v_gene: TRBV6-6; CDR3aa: CASSYGGTNEKLFF; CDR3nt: TGTGCCAGCAGTTATGGGGGCACAAATGAAAAACTGTTTTTT
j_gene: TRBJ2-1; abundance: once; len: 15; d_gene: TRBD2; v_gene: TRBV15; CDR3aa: CATSRTSGADNEQFF; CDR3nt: TGTGCCACCAGCAGAACTAGCGGGGCGGACAATGAGCAGTTCTTC
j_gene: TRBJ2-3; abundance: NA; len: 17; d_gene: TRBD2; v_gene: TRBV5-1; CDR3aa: CASSRPGSGTGTDTQYF; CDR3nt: TGCGCCAGCAGCCGACCGGGGAGCGGGACGGGCACAGATACGCAGTATTTT
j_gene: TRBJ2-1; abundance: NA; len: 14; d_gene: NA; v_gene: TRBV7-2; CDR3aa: CASSFSQYHNEQFF; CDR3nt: TGTGCCAGCAGCTTCAGTCAGTATCACAATGAGCAGTTCTTC
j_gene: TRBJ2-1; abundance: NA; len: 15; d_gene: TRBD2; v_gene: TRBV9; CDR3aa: CASSVSLAGVNEQFF; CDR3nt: TGTGCCAGCAGCGTGAGTCTAGCGGGAGTCAATGAGCAGTTCTTC
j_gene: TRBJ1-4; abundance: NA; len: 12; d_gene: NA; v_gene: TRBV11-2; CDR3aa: CASSLLSEKLFF; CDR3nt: TGTGCCAGCAGCTTATTGAGTGAAAAACTGTTTTTT
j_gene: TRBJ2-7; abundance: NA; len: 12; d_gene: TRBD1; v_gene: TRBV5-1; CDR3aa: CASSWTGAEQYF; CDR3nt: TGCGCCAGCAGCTGGACAGGGGCCGAGCAGTACTTC